What follows are 2 T cell receptor beta chains derived from one specimen sequenced in a study of T cell therapy after organ transplantation. As for time point: 4-8 weeks after completion of therapy. Clones were sequenced by immunoSEQ multiplex PCR, and TCRdb holds only the in-frame ones, with some missing. The repertoire includes some 970 clones, approximately 68% of them detected once, and around 38% sits in the top ten. These receptors have no known antigen. This material consisted of CD8+ T cells from blood, taken after autologous CMV-specific T cell therapy. Receptor source: a human patient who had received a solid organ transplant and had CMV disease. Some T cells could come from the graft donor.

The rearrangement joins TRBV5-6 to TRBJ1-4; D might be TRBD1 (6 bases). The CDR3 is 16 residues long. CDR1 and CDR2 (germline): SGHDT, YYEEEE. V was trimmed by 1 base and J by 5 bases, leaving 15 bases between them. The CDR3 loop reads CASSLRQGRWNEKLFF. CDR3 in DNA: TGTGCCAGCAGCTTGCGGCAGGGGCGATGGAATGAAAAACTGTTTTTT. Looking up the rest from reference TRBV5-6 and TRBJ1-4 gives the full variable domain: DAGVTQSPTHLIKTRGQQVTLRCSPKSGHDTVSWYQQALGQGPQFIFQYYEEEERQRGNFPDRFSGHQFPNYSSELNVNALLLGDSALYLCASSLRQGRWNEKLFFGSGTQLSVL.

This clone is termed large. The rearrangement links TRBV19 to TRBJ1-6; 8 nucleotides agree with TRBD1. In germline, CDR1 is LNHDA, CDR2 SQIVND (reference sequence). The ends lost 3 bases at V and 7 bases at J; junction bases unmatched: 20. The CDR3 totals 20 residues. The CDR3 nucleotides read TGTGCCAGTAGTATGGTGGGAAGGACAGGGCCCATATATCGAAATTCACCCCTCCACTTT. The encoded protein is CASSMVGRTGPIYRNSPLHF.